These 27 T cell receptor beta chains were sequenced from one sample in a study of shared clonotypes between healthy human individuals. TCRdb's table, derived via immunoSEQ multiplex PCR, lists solely in-frame clones and lacks some. The data contain about 1.1 million clones, more than 75% of them singletons. Sequencing was done on a sample of memory CD4+ T cells from PBMCs. Subset indicated: CD45RA-negative fraction. These receptors all stem from a man aged 18-30 years in good health. Some clones in this sample may be carry-over from other donors' samples.

The V call is TRBV28, the J call TRBJ2-7; D is undetermined. The CDR3 extends over 11 amino acids. Germline loops: CDR1 MDHEN, CDR2 SYDVKM. The ends were cut back, 6 bases at V and 5 bases at J, with 8 bases in the middle. Here the CDR3 reads CASRVFNEQYF. CDR3 coding DNA: TGTGCCAGCAGGGTTTTCAACGAGCAGTACTTC.

V gene TRBV6-5 combines with J gene TRBJ2-5; D possibly uses TRBD1 or TRBD2 (5 bases each). V was trimmed by 0 bases and J by 9 bases, leaving 14 bases between them. The CDR3 has 14 residues. In germline, CDR1 is MNHEY, CDR2 SVGAGI. The CDR3 DNA is TGTGCCAGCAGTTACTCGAGGGCAGGGCGGGCCCAGTACTTC. Translation gives CASSYSRAGRAQYF.

The chain carries TRBV15 and TRBJ2-1; TRBD2 aligns across 10 bases. CDR1 and CDR2 (germline): LNHNV, YYDKDF (reference sequence). The CDR3 covers 15 residues. After removal of 4 bases from V and 13 bases from J, the junction contained 13 bases not matched to a gene. CDR3 coding DNA: TGTGCCACCAGCACAGGCACGGGACTAGCGTTTGGACAGTTCTTC. Translated, it gives CATSTGTGLAFGQFF.

In regard to this clone: At one boundary the junction diverges from the germline segment, which might be a read error. CDR3 coding DNA: TGTGCCAGCAGCTTAGAGGTCGTGGCCCTCCCCATCTTC. This encodes CASSLEVVALPIF. The rearrangement links TRBV7-2 to TRBJ2-1; D remains ambiguous. Germline V gene data show CDR1 as SGHTA and CDR2 as FQGNSA. CDR3 length: 13 amino acids.

The CDR3 loop is CASSVDRGYYGYTF. For the CDR3, the DNA is TGTGCCAGCAGTGTGGACAGGGGGTACTATGGCTACACCTTC. The rearrangement links TRBV2 to TRBJ1-2, with 10 nucleotides matching TRBD1. The CDR3 length is 14 residues. With V trimmed by 4 bases and J by 3 bases, 2 bases remained unmatched. Germline-derived CDR1 and CDR2 are SNHLY and FYNNEI. The variable domain in full, with the rest retrieved from reference TRBV2 and TRBJ1-2, is EPEVTQTPSHQVTQMGQEVILRCVPISNHLYFYWYRQILGQKVEFLVSFYNNEISEKSEIFDDQFSVERPDGSNFTLKIRSTKLEDSAMYFCASSVDRGYYGYTFGSGTRLTVV.

The chain employs TRBV9 and TRBJ2-7; unclear D gene. Germline assignment: CDR1 SGDLS and CDR2 YYNGEE. This CDR3 region has 15 residues. V was shortened by 0 bases and J by 2 bases, with 12 bases between the two germline ends. The CDR3 here is CASSVVPDGPYEQYF. CDR3 bases: TGTGCCAGCAGCGTAGTCCCAGACGGACCCTACGAGCAGTACTTC.

The genes are TRBV5-6 and TRBJ1-4, with D possibly TRBD1 on 5 matching bases. Germline-derived CDR1 and CDR2 are SGHDT and YYEEEE. Between the trimmed V and J ends, which lost 6 bases and 3 bases, there was a span of 15 bases. The CDR3 is 15 residues long. The CDR3 sequence is CASTQNGAPNEKLFF. CDR3 nucleotides: TGTGCCAGCACCCAGAATGGGGCCCCTAATGAAAAACTGTTTTTT.

The chain combines TRBV6-5 with TRBJ2-7; 8 nucleotides match TRBD1. Germline V gene sequence: CDR1 MNHEY, CDR2 SVGAGI. V was pared by 3 bases and J by 5 bases, with 9 bases of the junction left unmatched. The CDR3 is made up of 15 amino acids. CDR3 nucleotide sequence: TGTGCCAGCAGTTATATAGGACAGGGTCCCCACGAGCAGTACTTC. Translation: CASSYIGQGPHEQYF.

The chain joins TRBV11-2 to TRBJ2-5; 7 bases map to TRBD1. CDR3 length equals 14 residues. The germline V gene encodes CDR1 SGHAT and CDR2 FQNNGV. Trimming removed 5 bases from V and 0 bases from J; junction bases left unmatched: 3. The CDR3: CASSRDRDQETQYF. CDR3 coding DNA: TGTGCCAGCAGCCGTGACAGGGACCAAGAGACCCAGTACTTC.

This clone was detected ten times or more. The rearrangement links TRBV30 to TRBJ2-1; D may correspond to TRBD1 or TRBD2 (5 bases each). The V gene's germline CDR1 is GTSNPN and CDR2 SVGIG (reference sequence). This CDR3 is built from 17 residues. Trimming shortened V by 8 bases and J by 0 bases, and 23 bases separated the two germline ends. Written as DNA, the CDR3 is TGTGCCCGGACCGGGACCTTGAAAGAAAACTCCTACAATGAGCAGTTCTTC. Translating gives CARTGTLKENSYNEQFF.

In this sample, this clone turned up once. This rearrangement joins TRBV5-1 to TRBJ1-1; weak D call: TRBD1 (6 bases). The ends were cut back, 4 bases at V and 1 base at J, with 14 bases in the middle. Germline V gene data show CDR1 as SGHRS and CDR2 as YFSETQ. The CDR3 loop spans 15 amino acids. CDR3 coding DNA: TGCGCCAGCAGCCGATGGACAGCGGAGAACACTGAAGCTTTCTTT. Translation: CASSRWTAENTEAFF.

The chain carries TRBV6-1 and TRBJ1-1; weak D call: TRBD1 (6 bases). Germline V gene lookup returns CDR1 MNHNS and CDR2 SASEGT. The CDR3 contains 11 residues. The V end lost 6 bases, the J end lost 8 bases, and 10 bases lay between the germline ends. CDR3 sequence (DNA): TGTGCCAGCAGCCGGACAGAAGAAGCTTTCTTT. The encoded protein is CASSRTEEAFF.

The chain couples TRBV5-6 to TRBJ1-4; D may be TRBD1 (6 bases). The V end lost 4 bases, the J end lost 0 bases, and 16 bases lay between the germline ends. The CDR3 loop spans 17 amino acids. CDR1 SGHDT and CDR2 YYEEEE come from the germline V gene. The CDR3 protein is CASSPNRARATNEKLFF. CDR3 DNA sequence: TGTGCCAGCAGCCCAAACAGGGCTAGAGCAACTAATGAAAAACTGTTTTTT.

A note on this clone: Germline and junction disagree at one end, which may indicate a read error. The chain uses TRBV29-1 and TRBJ2-1, with 13 bases that match TRBD2. From germline, CDR1 is SQVTM and CDR2 ANQGSEA. This CDR3 contains 15 residues. CDR3 amino acids: CSAERLAGGPNEQFF. CDR3 DNA sequence: TGCAGCGCTGAAAGACTAGCGGGAGGCCCCAATGAGCAGTTCTTC.

The rearrangement uses TRBV5-1 and TRBJ2-2; 9 bases align to TRBD2. Looked up from germline, CDR1 is SGHRS and CDR2 is YFSETQ. The CDR3 is 20 amino acids. Trimming removed 3 bases from V and 2 bases from J; junction bases left unmatched: 17. Here the CDR3 DNA reads TGCGCCAGCAGCTCCCCCGGTAGTTTGTGGCGGGAGGGCAACACCGGGGAGCTGTTTTTT. It translates to CASSSPGSLWREGNTGELFF. Using reference TRBV5-1 and TRBJ2-2 for the parts outside the CDR3, the full variable domain is KAGVTQTPRYLIKTRGQQVTLSCSPISGHRSVSWYQQTPGQGLQFLFEYFSETQRNKGNFPGRFSGRQFSNSRSEMNVSTLELGDSALYLCASSSPGSLWREGNTGELFFGEGSRLTVL.

The chain combines TRBV14 with TRBJ1-4, with D possibly being TRBD1 (5 bases). The CDR3 has 14 amino acids. Per the germline V gene, CDR1 is SGHDN and CDR2 is FVKESK. V was trimmed by 5 bases and J by 2 bases, leaving 9 bases between them. The CDR3 coding sequence is TGTGCCAGCAGCTCCCGGGGGACTAATGAAAAACTGTTTTTT. Translation: CASSSRGTNEKLFF.

The chain carries TRBV18 and TRBJ2-1, with 9 bases that match TRBD1. V lost 3 bases, J lost 8 bases, and 8 bases stayed unmatched. The germline CDR1 and CDR2 sequences are KGHSH and LQKENI. The CDR3 consists of 15 residues. The CDR3 here is CASSPRDRAEYEQFF. The CDR3 bases are TGTGCCAGCTCACCCCGGGACAGGGCTGAATATGAGCAGTTCTTC.

The V call is TRBV30, the J call TRBJ2-5, with D unclear. The V end was cut by 2 bases, the J end by 7 bases, with 20 bases between. Germline CDR1 reads GTSNPN; CDR2 reads SVGIG (reference sequence). The CDR3 loop spans 15 amino acids. CDR3 sequence reads: CAWSTRAGLVGTQYF. For the CDR3, the DNA is TGTGCCTGGAGTACCCGGGCCGGGCTGGTTGGGACCCAGTACTTC.

This clone showed up many times. The V call is TRBV6-5, the J call TRBJ1-5; D is unclear. The germline gives CDR1 MNHEY, CDR2 SVGAGI. V was pared by 5 bases and J by 6 bases, with 11 bases between. The CDR3 contains 13 residues. In DNA form, the CDR3 reads TGTGCCAGCAGTCCGGTTATACGTCAGCCCCAGCATTTT. Translating gives CASSPVIRQPQHF.

This chain links TRBV19 with TRBJ1-5; TRBD1 is a possible D gene (6 bases). V was pared by 6 bases and J by 3 bases, with 9 bases between. Germline values: CDR1 LNHDA, CDR2 SQIVND (reference sequence). This CDR3 region has 13 residues. CDR3 in amino acids: CASSDRINQPQHF. CDR3 nucleotides: TGTGCCAGTAGCGACAGGATCAATCAGCCCCAGCATTTT.

The chain joins TRBV5-6 to TRBJ2-7; 10 bases match TRBD1. Unmatched junction bases numbered 10, after V lost 2 bases and J lost 5 bases. The CDR3 contains 16 residues. From germline, CDR1 is SGHDT and CDR2 YYEEEE. The CDR3 region has the DNA TGTGCCAGCAGCTTCTCCCCCGGGACAGGGGTGCACGAGCAGTACTTC. Its translation: CASSFSPGTGVHEQYF.

This clone came up once. The same CDR3 is also encoded by other DNA sequences in this sample. This chain joins TRBV28 and TRBJ2-3; D call uncertain. CDR3 length equals 12 residues. V was trimmed by 6 bases and J by 6 bases, leaving 10 bases between them. Germline values: CDR1 MDHEN, CDR2 SYDVKM. CDR3 DNA sequence: TGTGCCAGCAGCTCCCTCGGTGATACGCAGTATTTT. Translation: CASSSLGDTQYF.

Points on this clone: This CDR3 is also generated by other DNA sequences in the sample. This chain links TRBV5-1 with TRBJ1-3; D remains unclear. Germline CDR1 SGHRS, CDR2 YFSETQ. This CDR3 has 14 residues. Trimming left V 0 bases short and J 4 bases short, with 8 bases between. The CDR3 bases are TGCGCCAGCAGCTTGGAGTCAGAAGGAAACACCATATATTTT. It encodes CASSLESEGNTIYF.

This clone has a single count. The V gene is TRBV4-3, the J gene TRBJ2-7; the D gene is possibly TRBD1 (6 bases). The V end lost 0 bases, the J end lost 3 bases, and 12 bases lay between the germline ends. Germline-derived CDR1 and CDR2 are LGHNA and YSLEER. This CDR3 spans 15 amino acids. For the CDR3, the DNA is TGCGCCAGCAGCCAAGAGTACAGGGCTTTCTACGAGCAGTACTTC. This translates into CASSQEYRAFYEQYF.

The chain has TRBV5-6 and TRBJ1-2; 12 bases map to TRBD1. Germline CDR1 and CDR2: SGHDT and YYEEEE. The length of the CDR3 is 17 residues. J was trimmed by 5 bases and V by 1 base; bases with no gene match: 9. The CDR3 is CASSLPGTGGAKYGYTF. CDR3 coding DNA: TGTGCCAGCAGCTTGCCCGGGACAGGGGGCGCGAAGTATGGCTACACCTTC.

The chain carries TRBV28 and TRBJ1-5, with 7 bases lining up with TRBD1. CDR1 is MDHEN and CDR2 is SYDVKM in the germline V gene. The CDR3 is made up of 18 amino acids. J gave up 2 bases and V 4 bases, and 14 bases lay outside the gene matches. The DNA for the CDR3 is TGTGCCAGCAGTTCCCCGGTAGGGACAGCCTTTGGCAATCAGCCCCAGCATTTT. Translated, it gives CASSSPVGTAFGNQPQHF.

The chain recombines TRBV28 with TRBJ1-6; 7 bases agree with TRBD1. J gave up 7 bases and V 4 bases, and 10 bases lay outside the gene matches. This CDR3 has 16 residues. Germline CDR1 and CDR2: MDHEN and SYDVKM. The CDR3 DNA follows: TGTGCCAGCAGTTCACGACAGGGACTAAGGAATTCACCCCTCCACTTT. Encoded protein: CASSSRQGLRNSPLHF.